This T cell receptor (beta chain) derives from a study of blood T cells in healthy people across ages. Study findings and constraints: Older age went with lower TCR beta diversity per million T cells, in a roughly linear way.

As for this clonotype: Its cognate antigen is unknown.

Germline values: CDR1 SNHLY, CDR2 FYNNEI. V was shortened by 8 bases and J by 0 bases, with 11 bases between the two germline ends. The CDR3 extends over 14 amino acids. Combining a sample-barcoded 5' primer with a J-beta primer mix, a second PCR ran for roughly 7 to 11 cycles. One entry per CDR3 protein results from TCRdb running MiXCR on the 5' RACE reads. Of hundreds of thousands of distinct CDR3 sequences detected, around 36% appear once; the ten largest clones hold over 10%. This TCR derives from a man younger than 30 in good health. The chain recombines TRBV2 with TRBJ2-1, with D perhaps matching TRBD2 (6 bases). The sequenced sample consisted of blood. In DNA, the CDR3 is TGTGCCAGCCGAGGGGACTCCTCCTACAATGAGCAGTTCTTC. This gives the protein CASRGDSSYNEQFF. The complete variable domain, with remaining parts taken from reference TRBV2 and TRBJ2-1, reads EPEVTQTPSHQVTQMGQEVILRCVPISNHLYFYWYRQILGQKVEFLVSFYNNEISEKSEIFDDQFSVERPDGSNFTLKIRSTKLEDSAMYFCASRGDSSYNEQFFGPGTRLTVL.